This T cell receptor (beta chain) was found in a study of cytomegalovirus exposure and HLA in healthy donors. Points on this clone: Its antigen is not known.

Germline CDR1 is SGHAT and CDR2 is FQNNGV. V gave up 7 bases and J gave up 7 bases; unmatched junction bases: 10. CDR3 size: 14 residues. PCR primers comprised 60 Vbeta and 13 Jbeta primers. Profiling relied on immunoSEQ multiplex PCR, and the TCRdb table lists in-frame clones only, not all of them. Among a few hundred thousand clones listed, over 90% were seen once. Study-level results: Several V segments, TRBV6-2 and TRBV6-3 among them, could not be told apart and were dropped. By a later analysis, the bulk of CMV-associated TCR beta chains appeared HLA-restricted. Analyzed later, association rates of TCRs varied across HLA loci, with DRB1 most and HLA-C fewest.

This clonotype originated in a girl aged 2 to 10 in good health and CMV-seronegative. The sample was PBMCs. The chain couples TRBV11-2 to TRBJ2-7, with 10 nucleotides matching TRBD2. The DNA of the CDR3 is TGTGCCAGCACCCCCCCACCAGCGGGAGGGGAGCAGTACTTC. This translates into CASTPPPAGGEQYF. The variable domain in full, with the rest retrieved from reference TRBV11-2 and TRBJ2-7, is EAGVAQSPRYKIIEKRQSVAFWCNPISGHATLYWYQQILGQGPKLLIQFQNNGVVDDSQLPKDRFSAERLKGVDSTLKIQPAKLEDSAVYLCASTPPPAGGEQYFGPGTRLTVT.